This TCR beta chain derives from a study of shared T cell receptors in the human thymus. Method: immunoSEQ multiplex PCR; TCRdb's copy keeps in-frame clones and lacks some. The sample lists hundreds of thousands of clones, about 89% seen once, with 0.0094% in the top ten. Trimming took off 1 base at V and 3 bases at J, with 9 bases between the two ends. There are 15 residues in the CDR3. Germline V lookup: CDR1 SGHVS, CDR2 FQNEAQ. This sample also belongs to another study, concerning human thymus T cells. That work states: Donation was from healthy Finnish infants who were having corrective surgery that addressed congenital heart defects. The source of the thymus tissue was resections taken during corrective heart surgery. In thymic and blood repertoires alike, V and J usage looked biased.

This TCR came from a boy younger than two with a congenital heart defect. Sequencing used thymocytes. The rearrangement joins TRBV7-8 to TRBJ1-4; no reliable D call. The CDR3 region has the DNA TGTGCCAGCAGCTTAGGCAGGCAGGCTAATGAAAAACTGTTTTTT. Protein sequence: CASSLGRQANEKLFF.